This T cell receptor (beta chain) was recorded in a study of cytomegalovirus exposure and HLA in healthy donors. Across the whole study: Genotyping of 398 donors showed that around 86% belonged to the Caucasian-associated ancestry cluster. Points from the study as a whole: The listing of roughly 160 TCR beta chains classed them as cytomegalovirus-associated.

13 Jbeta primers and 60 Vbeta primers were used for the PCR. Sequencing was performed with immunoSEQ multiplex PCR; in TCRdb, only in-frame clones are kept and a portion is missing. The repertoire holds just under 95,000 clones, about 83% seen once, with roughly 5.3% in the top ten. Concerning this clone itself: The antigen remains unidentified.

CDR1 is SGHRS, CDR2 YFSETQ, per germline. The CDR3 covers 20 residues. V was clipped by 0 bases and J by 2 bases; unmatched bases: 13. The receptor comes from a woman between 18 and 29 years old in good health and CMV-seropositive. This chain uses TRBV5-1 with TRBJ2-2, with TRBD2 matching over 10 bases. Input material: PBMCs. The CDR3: CASSLAPLLAGVTNTGELFF. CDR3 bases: TGCGCCAGCAGCTTGGCTCCCCTCCTAGCGGGGGTAACTAACACCGGGGAGCTGTTTTTT.